This T cell receptor (beta chain) was retrieved from a study of T cells expressing NK-cell markers. Study-wide findings and caveats: The CD3+CD56-NKG2C+ fraction of a handful of donors was likewise dominated by these clonotypes.

There are 15 residues in the CDR3. Germline loops: CDR1 MNHNY, CDR2 SVGAGI (reference sequence). As the method of synthesis, 5'RACE template switching with UMIs yielded TCR beta cDNA. After re-calling the 5' RACE reads, TCRdb lists one entry per CDR3 protein, DNA absent. The sample has a few hundred thousand distinct CDR3 sequences; the top ten hold 1.4%. On this clonotype: Antigen specificity is unknown.

This TCR was sampled from a woman in her forties or fifties in good health. The V call is TRBV6-6, the J call TRBJ2-2; TCRdb's D call, TRBD2, is unchecked because there is no DNA. What was sequenced was blood T cells: a sorted CD56 or NKG2C T cell subset, CD4+ or CD8+ T cells, or bulk PBMC T cells (not recorded which). The CDR3 region is CASTSSRGNTGELFF.